This T cell receptor beta chain derives from a study of blood T cell repertoires in COVID-19. Study details: Material from acute and convalescent COVID-19 was sourced from the United States, Italy and Spain. T cells, B-cell-depleted T cells, or PBMCs provided the cDNA or gDNA that served as material.

Ages ranged from 18 to 89 years, with residence in 24 US areas. Participants' own reports of clinical history determined their cohort assignment. Sequencing used immunoSEQ multiplex PCR; TCRdb keeps in-frame clones, though not all of them. The table lists a few hundred thousand clones, 86% of them singletons. The CDR3 covers 16 residues. Germline V gives CDR1 SGHTA, CDR2 FQGNSA. With V trimmed by 4 bases and J by 1 base, 7 bases remained unmatched. This receptor was obtained from a man in his forties who had recovered from COVID-19. The chain couples TRBV7-2 to TRBJ2-5; TRBD2 matches 9 bases. The sample consisted of PBMCs or T cells enriched from blood (not recorded which). The CDR3 sequence is CASSSAAGGAQETQYF. The CDR3 bases are TGTGCCAGCAGCTCAGCGGCGGGGGGGGCCCAAGAGACCCAGTACTTC. The full variable domain, in which reference TRBV7-2 and TRBJ2-5 provide the parts outside the CDR3, is GAGVSQSPSNKVTEKGKDVELRCDPISGHTALYWYRQSLGQGLEFLIYFQGNSAPDKSGLPSDRFSAERTGGSVSTLTIQRTQQEDSAVYLCASSSAAGGAQETQYFGPGTRLLVL.